A single TCR beta chain is shown here with its context. Produced via immunoSEQ multiplex PCR; TCRdb's table is partial and in-frame only. Here the sample spans about 50,000 clones, 70% to 85% being singletons. This sample was taken from a study of memory CD4+ T cells and cytomegalovirus serostatus. Single viable CD3+CD4+CD8-CD45RO+ cells were sorted as the memory CD4+ T cells. This receptor was identified in an adult in good health and CMV-seronegative. Sequencing was performed on memory CD4+ T cells from blood.

DNA of the CDR3: TGTGCCAGCAGTTTCGCCCTGACGCAAGAGACCCAGTACTTC. Its translation is CASSFALTQETQYF. V is TRBV7-2 and J is TRBJ2-5, with D hard to call. The CDR3 has 14 amino acids. V was clipped by 6 bases and J by 2 bases, with 13 bases between them. Germline V CDR1 and CDR2: SGHTA, FQGNSA.